This TCR beta chain was retrieved from a study of blood T cell repertoires in COVID-19. The wider study: T cells, B-cell-depleted T cells, or PBMCs supplied cDNA or gDNA.

Germline lookup yields CDR1 SNHLY and CDR2 FYNNEI. Trimming took off 10 bases at V and 1 base at J, with 19 bases between the two ends. The CDR3 runs to 15 residues. The count of this clone is one. Methods used by the authors: Estimated nucleated cell counts came from reference gene primer amplification. Clones were sequenced by immunoSEQ multiplex PCR, and TCRdb holds only the in-frame ones, with some missing. That table supplies the V and J calls and clone size; D and trimming were determined from the DNA. There are 250,000 to 350,000 clones in the sample; 85% to 90% occur only once, and roughly 4.3% lies in the top ten. Participants' reported clinical history set cohort assignment.

The J gene is TRBJ1-1, the V gene TRBV2; TRBD1 might be the D (6 bases). The source material was PBMCs or T cells enriched from blood (not recorded which). This TCR was recovered from a woman aged 18-29 years with acute COVID-19. As DNA, the CDR3 is TGTGCCATCCCAGGGGTCCAGGGTAGGAACACTGAAGCTTTCTTT. Protein sequence: CAIPGVQGRNTEAFF.